This T cell receptor beta chain was documented in a study of a mutant IDH1 vaccine in newly diagnosed glioma (TCRdb year 2021). Study-wide context: Of the approximately 33 patients who were treated, about 62% were male and roughly 38% were female, and the mean age was approximately 40 years. Peripheral blood was drawn at six visits: V03 (baseline), V05, V07, V10, V12 and V13. Longitudinal TCRB deep sequencing was performed for some 25 treated patients wherever samples were available for exploratory analyses. Prior to enrollment, standard therapy consisting of radiotherapy alone, temozolomide alone, or radiochemotherapy with temozolomide had been administered to patients, with the combination being received by most patients. General conclusions and limits of the study: PBMC samples for TCRB deep sequencing were selected based on availability. Pseudoprogression appeared unrelated to alterations in the top peripheral T cell clonotypes detected by TCRB sequencing. Immune responses induced by the vaccine were seen in approximately 92% of patients across multiple MHC alleles. The authors noted that analyses of patient blood samples could not be reproduced because of sample limitations.

Turning to this clone: Its specific antigen is unknown. There are no base qualities to consult, and no much larger clone falls within one base. Other DNA sequences in the sample encode the same CDR3.

This specimen's time point label, per the study, means: baseline, week 1 (first vaccination visit). This sample's treatment or condition label indicates: pre-vaccination baseline after standard-of-care therapy. All donors had newly diagnosed IDH1-mutant astrocytomas of WHO grade 3 or 4 that showed loss of nuclear ATRX. The samples were drawn from NOA16, a multicentre, single-arm, open-label phase I trial in Germany that tested a mutant IDH1 peptide vaccine in humans for the first time. Blood drawn at visit V03 was used as the baseline sample for immunogenicity testing. Genomic DNA for TCRB sequencing was isolated from EDTA blood with the DNeasy Blood and Tissue Kit. CDR1 and CDR2 were assigned from the germline V gene as SGDLS and YYNGEE. Reading from cysteine to phenylalanine, the CDR3 counts 16 amino acids. Only the CDR3 region is kept as DNA, spanning 48 bases read in frame from base 1. The V end loses 0 bases and the J end loses 0 bases, and a stretch of 10 bases separates them.

Libraries were constructed by the immunoSEQ multiplex PCR assay. Rearranged TCR beta chain sequences were amplified using the hsTCRB Kit according to the manufacturer's protocol. Sequencing of TCRB libraries was carried out on an Illumina MiSeq. The authors' pipeline ran thus. Demultiplexing, trimming and gene mapping were performed with the kit vendor's proprietary platform. TCRdb re-hosts the immuneACCESS table, in-frame sequences only. Its copies lack some clones; in the studies checked, an unresolved V gene accounts for under half of them, and the cause for the rest is not known. That table is the source of V, J and clone size, and D and trimming were worked out from the DNA. This sample lists around 89,000 clones; around four fifths were detected once. The top ten constitute approximately 7.4% of the sample.

This sample comprised PBMCs, obtained from a glioma patient treated with radiotherapy, temozolomide or both. The clonotype originates from a woman aged 50 to 65 with glioma. The chain uses TRBV9 and TRBJ1-3; TRBD1 could be the D gene, as 6 bases match. The CDR3 protein is CASSVVGGLSGNTIYF. The DNA sequence is as follows: TGTGCCAGCAGCGTAGTGGGGGGGCTCTCTGGAAACACCATATATTTT.